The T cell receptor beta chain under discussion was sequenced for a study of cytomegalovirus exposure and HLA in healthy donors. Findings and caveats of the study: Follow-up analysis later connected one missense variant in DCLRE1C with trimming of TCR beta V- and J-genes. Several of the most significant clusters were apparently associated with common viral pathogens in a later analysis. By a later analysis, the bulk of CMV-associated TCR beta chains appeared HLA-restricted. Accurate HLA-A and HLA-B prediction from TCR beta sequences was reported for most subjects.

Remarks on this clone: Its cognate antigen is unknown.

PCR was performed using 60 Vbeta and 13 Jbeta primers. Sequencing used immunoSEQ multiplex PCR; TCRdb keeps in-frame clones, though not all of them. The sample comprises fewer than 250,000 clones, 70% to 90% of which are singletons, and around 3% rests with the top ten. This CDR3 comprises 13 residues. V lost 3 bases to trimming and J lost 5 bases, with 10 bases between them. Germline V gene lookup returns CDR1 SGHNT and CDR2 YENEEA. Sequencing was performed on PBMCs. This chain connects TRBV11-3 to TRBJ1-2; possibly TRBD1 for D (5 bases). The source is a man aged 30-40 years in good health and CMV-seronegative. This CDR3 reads CASSFEQEYGYTF. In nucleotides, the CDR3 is TGTGCCAGCAGCTTCGAACAGGAGTATGGCTACACCTTC.